This TCR beta chain came from a study of blood T cell repertoires in COVID-19. Per the original methods: Estimates of nucleated cell counts were drawn from the amplification of reference gene primers. Data came from immunoSEQ multiplex PCR; TCRdb stores just in-frame clones and leaves some out. V and J calls and clone size are copied from that table; D and trimming were computed from the DNA. The sample contains approximately 130,000 clones, over 60% of which appear only once. The length of the CDR3 is 11 residues. From germline, CDR1 is LNHDA and CDR2 SQIVND (reference sequence). V lost 10 bases to trimming and J lost 3 bases, with 9 bases between them.

Sequencing was performed on peripheral blood. The TCR originated in a human donor in a cohort sampled during active COVID-19. The genes are TRBV19 and TRBJ1-1; D not certain. The CDR3 is CATRGDTEAFF. DNA for the CDR3: TGTGCCACCAGAGGCGACACTGAAGCTTTCTTT.